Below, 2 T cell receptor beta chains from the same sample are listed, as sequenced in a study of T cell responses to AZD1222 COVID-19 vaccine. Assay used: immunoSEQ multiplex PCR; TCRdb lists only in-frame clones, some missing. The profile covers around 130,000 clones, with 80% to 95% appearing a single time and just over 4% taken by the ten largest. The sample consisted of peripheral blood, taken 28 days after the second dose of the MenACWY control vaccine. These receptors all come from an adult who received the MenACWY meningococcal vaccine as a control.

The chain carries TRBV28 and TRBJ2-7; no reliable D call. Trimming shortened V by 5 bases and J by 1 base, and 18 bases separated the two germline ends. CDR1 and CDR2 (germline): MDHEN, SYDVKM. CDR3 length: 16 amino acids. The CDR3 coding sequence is TGTGCCAGCAGTGAATTATCCACTGGTGGATCCTACGAGCAGTACTTC. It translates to CASSELSTGGSYEQYF.

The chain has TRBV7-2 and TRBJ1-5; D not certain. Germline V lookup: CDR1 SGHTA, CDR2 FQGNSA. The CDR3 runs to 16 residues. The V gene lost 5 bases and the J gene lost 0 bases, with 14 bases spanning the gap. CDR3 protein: CASSPFQPYSNQPQHF. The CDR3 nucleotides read TGTGCCAGCAGCCCGTTCCAGCCTTATAGCAATCAGCCCCAGCATTTT.